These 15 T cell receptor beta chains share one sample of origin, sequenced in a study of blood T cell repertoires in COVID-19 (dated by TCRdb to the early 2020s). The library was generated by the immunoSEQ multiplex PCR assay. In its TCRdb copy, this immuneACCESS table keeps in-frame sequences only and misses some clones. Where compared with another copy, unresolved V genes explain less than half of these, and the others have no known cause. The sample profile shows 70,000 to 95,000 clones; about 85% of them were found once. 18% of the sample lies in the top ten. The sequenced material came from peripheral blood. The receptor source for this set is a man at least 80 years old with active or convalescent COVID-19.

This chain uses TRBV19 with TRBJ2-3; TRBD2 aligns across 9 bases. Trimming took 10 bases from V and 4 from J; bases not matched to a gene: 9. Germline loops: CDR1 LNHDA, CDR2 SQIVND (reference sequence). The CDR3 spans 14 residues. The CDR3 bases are TGTGCCATCAGTATGGCGGGAGGGGCAGATACGCAGTATTTT. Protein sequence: CAISMAGGADTQYF. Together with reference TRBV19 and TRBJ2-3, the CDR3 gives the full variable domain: DGGITQSPKYLFRKEGQNVTLSCEQNLNHDAMYWYRQDPGQGLRLIYYSQIVNDFQKGDIAEGYSVSREKKESFPLTVTSAQKNPTAFYLCAISMAGGADTQYFGPGTRLTVL.

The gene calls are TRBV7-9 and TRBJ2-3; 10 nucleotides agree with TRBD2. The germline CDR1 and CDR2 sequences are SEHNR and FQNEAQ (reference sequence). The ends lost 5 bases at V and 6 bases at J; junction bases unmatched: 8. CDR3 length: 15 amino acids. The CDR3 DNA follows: TGTGCCAGCAGCCCCCCAAGCGGGGGGGCGGATACGCAGTATTTT. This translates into CASSPPSGGADTQYF.

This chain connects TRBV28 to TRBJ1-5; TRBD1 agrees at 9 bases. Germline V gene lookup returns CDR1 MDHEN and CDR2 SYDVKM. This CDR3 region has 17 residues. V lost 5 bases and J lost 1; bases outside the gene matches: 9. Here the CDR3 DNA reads TGTGCCAGCAGTCCTGACAGGGGGTTCGGGAGCAATCAGCCCCAGCATTTT. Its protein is CASSPDRGFGSNQPQHF. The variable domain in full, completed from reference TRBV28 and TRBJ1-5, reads DVKVTQSSRYLVKRTGEKVFLECVQDMDHENMFWYRQDPGLGLRLIYFSYDVKMKEKGDIPEGYSVSREKKERFSLILESASTNQTSMYLCASSPDRGFGSNQPQHFGDGTRLSIL.

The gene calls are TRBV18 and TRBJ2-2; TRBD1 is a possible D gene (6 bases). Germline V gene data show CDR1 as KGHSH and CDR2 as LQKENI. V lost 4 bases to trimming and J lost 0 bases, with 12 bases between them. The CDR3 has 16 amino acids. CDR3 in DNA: TGTGCCAGCTCACACGACAGGCCTACGAACACCGGGGAGCTGTTTTTT. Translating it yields CASSHDRPTNTGELFF.

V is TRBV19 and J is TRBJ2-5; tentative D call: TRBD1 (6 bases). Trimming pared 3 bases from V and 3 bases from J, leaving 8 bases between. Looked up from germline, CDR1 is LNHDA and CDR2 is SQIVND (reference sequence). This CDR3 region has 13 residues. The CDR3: CASSMDREETQYF. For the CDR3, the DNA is TGTGCCAGTAGTATGGACAGAGAAGAGACCCAGTACTTC.

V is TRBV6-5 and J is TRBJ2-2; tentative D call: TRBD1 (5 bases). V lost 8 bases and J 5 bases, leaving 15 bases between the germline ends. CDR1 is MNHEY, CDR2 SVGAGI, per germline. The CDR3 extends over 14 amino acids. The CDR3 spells CASPGHSLTGELFF. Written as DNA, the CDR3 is TGTGCCAGCCCCGGACACAGTCTGACCGGGGAGCTGTTTTTT.

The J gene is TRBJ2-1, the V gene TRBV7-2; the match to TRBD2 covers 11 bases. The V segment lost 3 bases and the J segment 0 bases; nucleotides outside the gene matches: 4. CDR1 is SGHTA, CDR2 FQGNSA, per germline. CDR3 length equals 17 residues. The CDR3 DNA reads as TGTGCCAGCAGCTTGGTTAGCGGGGGGGTCTCCTACAATGAGCAGTTCTTC. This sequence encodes CASSLVSGGVSYNEQFF.

CDR3 amino acids: CASSRQGAHDGYTF. CDR3 in DNA: TGTGCCAGTAGTAGACAGGGGGCGCATGATGGCTACACCTTC. The chain combines TRBV19 with TRBJ1-2; 10 nucleotides match TRBD1. The CDR3 is 14 amino acids. Germline loops: CDR1 LNHDA, CDR2 SQIVND (reference sequence). The trim removed 4 bases at V and 6 bases at J, leaving 5 bases unmatched.

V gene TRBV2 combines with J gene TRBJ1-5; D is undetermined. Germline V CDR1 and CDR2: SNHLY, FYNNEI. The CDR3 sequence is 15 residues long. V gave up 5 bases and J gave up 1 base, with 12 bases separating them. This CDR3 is CASSLVRESNQPQHF. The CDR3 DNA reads TGTGCCAGCAGTCTAGTACGGGAGAGCAATCAGCCCCAGCATTTT.

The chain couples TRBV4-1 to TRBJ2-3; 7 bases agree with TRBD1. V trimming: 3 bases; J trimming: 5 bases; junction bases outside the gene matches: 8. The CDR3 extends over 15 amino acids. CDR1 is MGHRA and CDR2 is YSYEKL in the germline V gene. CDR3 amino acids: CASSQSGTAIDTQYF. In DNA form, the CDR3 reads TGCGCCAGCAGCCAGTCCGGGACAGCAATAGATACGCAGTATTTT.

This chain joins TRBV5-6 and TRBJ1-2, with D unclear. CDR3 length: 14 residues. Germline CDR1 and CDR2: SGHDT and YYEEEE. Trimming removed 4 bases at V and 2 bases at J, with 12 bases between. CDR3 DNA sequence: TGTGCCAGCAGCATACCCGGGAGCAACTATGGCTACACCTTC. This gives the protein CASSIPGSNYGYTF.

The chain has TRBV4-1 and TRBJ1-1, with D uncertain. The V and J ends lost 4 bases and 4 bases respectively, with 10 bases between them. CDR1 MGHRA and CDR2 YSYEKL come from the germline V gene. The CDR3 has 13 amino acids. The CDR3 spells CASSLYRSTEAFF. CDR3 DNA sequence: TGCGCCAGCAGCCTATACAGAAGCACTGAAGCTTTCTTT.

In nucleotides, the CDR3 is TGTGCCAGCAGTTATCCCTTAGGACAGGGGACCACCTATGGCTACACCTTC. It encodes CASSYPLGQGTTYGYTF. This rearrangement joins TRBV28 to TRBJ1-2, with 9 bases matching TRBD1. The CDR3 runs 17 residues. The V gene's germline CDR1 is MDHEN and CDR2 SYDVKM. Trimming at V came to 4 bases and at J to 4 bases, leaving 13 bases not matched to a gene.

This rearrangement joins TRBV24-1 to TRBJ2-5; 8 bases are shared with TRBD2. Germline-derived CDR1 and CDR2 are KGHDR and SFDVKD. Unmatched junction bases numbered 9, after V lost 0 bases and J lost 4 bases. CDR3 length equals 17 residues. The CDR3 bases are TGTGCCACCAGTGATTTGCCCTCGGGGGGGATGGTAGAGACCCAGTACTTC. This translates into CATSDLPSGGMVETQYF.

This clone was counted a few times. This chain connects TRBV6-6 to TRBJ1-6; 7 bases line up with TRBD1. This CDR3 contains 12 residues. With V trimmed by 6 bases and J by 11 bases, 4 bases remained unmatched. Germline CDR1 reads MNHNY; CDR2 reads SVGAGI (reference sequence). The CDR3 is CASSSGTAPLHF. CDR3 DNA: TGTGCCAGCAGCTCCGGGACAGCACCCCTCCACTTT.